A single sample gave rise to the 21 T cell receptor beta chains below, sequenced in a study of shared clonotypes between healthy human individuals. Measured with immunoSEQ multiplex PCR; TCRdb has only the in-frame clones, and not every one. The sample shows under 1,100,000 clones, approximately 80% of them seen only once. The sample was memory CD4+ T cells from PBMCs. Subset in this sample: CD45RA-negative fraction. These receptors originate from a man between 18 and 35 years old in good health. Some clones in this sample may be carry-over from other donors' samples.

This chain links TRBV4-1 with TRBJ2-5, with D maybe TRBD1 (6 bases). The J call could be wrong; TRBJ2-7 is a better fit for the DNA end. The length of the CDR3 is 15 residues. In germline, CDR1 is MGHRA, CDR2 YSYEKL. Here the CDR3 DNA reads TGCGCCAGCAGCAACACCGGGACAACGACCTACGAGCAGTACTTC. It encodes CASSNTGTTTYEQYF.

The CDR3 region is CASSLSLAGGPYEQYF. The CDR3, as DNA: TGTGCCAGCAGCCTTTCCTTAGCGGGAGGGCCCTACGAGCAGTACTTC. This chain connects TRBV5-5 to TRBJ2-7; 11 bases fit TRBD2. The CDR3 extends over 16 amino acids. V shed 4 bases and J 2 bases; nucleotides not matched to a gene: 8. The germline gives CDR1 SGHKS, CDR2 YYEKEE (reference sequence).

This chain uses TRBV2 with TRBJ1-2; D not resolved. The CDR3 is made up of 14 amino acids. V shed 5 bases and J shed 0 bases, with 10 bases lying between them. CDR1 and CDR2 from the germline V gene are SNHLY and FYNNEI. DNA for the CDR3: TGTGCCAGCAGTAAAGACCCAGCTAACTATGGCTACACCTTC. Encoded protein: CASSKDPANYGYTF. The variable domain in full, completed from reference TRBV2 and TRBJ1-2, reads EPEVTQTPSHQVTQMGQEVILRCVPISNHLYFYWYRQILGQKVEFLVSFYNNEISEKSEIFDDQFSVERPDGSNFTLKIRSTKLEDSAMYFCASSKDPANYGYTFGSGTRLTVV.

Concerning this clone: A single base separates this from a much larger clone, so it may be a read error. This chain uses TRBV27 with TRBJ1-6, with D unresolved. V lost 8 bases and J 4 bases, leaving 18 bases between the germline ends. Germline CDR1 MNHEY, CDR2 SMNVEV (reference sequence). CDR3 length equals 16 residues. DNA for the CDR3: TGTGCCAGCGCCCCGCGAGGCGCGGGATATAATTCACCCCTCCACTTT. Its translation: CASAPRGAGYNSPLHF.

V gene TRBV5-1 combines with J gene TRBJ1-5; D remains ambiguous. The ends were cut back, 0 bases at V and 3 bases at J, with 7 bases in the middle. Germline V gene sequence: CDR1 SGHRS, CDR2 YFSETQ. The CDR3 contains 14 residues. The CDR3 reads CASSLEPDNQPQHF. CDR3 nucleotide sequence: TGCGCCAGCAGCTTGGAACCGGACAATCAGCCCCAGCATTTT.

V is TRBV27 and J is TRBJ2-3; no clear D. V was clipped by 7 bases and J by 0 bases, with 14 bases between them. From germline, CDR1 is MNHEY and CDR2 SMNVEV (reference sequence). This CDR3 comprises 15 residues. The CDR3 loop is CASKPYVASTDTQYF. The DNA for the CDR3 is TGTGCCAGCAAACCCTACGTGGCTAGCACAGATACGCAGTATTTT.

V usage is TRBV2 and J usage is TRBJ1-1; TRBD1 is a possible D gene (5 bases). This CDR3 spans 15 amino acids. Trimming left V 4 bases short and J 6 bases short, with 18 bases between. The germline V gene has CDR1 SNHLY and CDR2 FYNNEI. CDR3 in amino acids: CASSGLGAAQAEAFF. For the CDR3, the DNA is TGTGCCAGCAGTGGGCTTGGGGCGGCGCAGGCTGAAGCTTTCTTT.

V gene TRBV29-1 combines with J gene TRBJ2-6; D is perhaps TRBD1 (6 bases). The CDR3 runs to 14 residues. Germline CDR1 reads SQVTM; CDR2 reads ANQGSEA. The V and J ends lost 5 bases and 2 bases respectively, with 10 bases between them. CDR3 loop: CSVLGGAGANVLTF. DNA of the CDR3: TGCAGCGTTCTTGGGGGCGCTGGGGCCAACGTCCTGACTTTC.

J is TRBJ1-5 and V is TRBV5-4; 8 nucleotides align to TRBD1. The CDR3 totals 13 residues. Germline trimming cut 3 bases from V and 11 bases from J; bases unmatched to any gene: 7. Germline V gene lookup returns CDR1 SGHNT and CDR2 YYREEE (reference sequence). The CDR3 DNA follows: TGTGCCAGCAGCTACGACAGGGGTCGGTCCCAGCATTTT. Its translation is CASSYDRGRSQHF. The variable domain in full, with the rest retrieved from reference TRBV5-4 and TRBJ1-5, is ETGVTQSPTHLIKTRGQQVTLRCSSQSGHNTVSWYQQALGQGPQFIFQYYREEENGRGNFPPRFSGLQFPNYSSELNVNALELDDSALYLCASSYDRGRSQHFGDGTRLSIL.

The rearrangement joins TRBV4-1 to TRBJ2-4, with TRBD2 matching over 8 bases. The CDR3 has 17 amino acids. Trimming at V came to 1 base and at J to 7 bases, leaving 12 bases not matched to a gene. CDR1 is MGHRA, CDR2 YSYEKL, per germline. The CDR3 spells CASSQVASGSVSNIQYF. The CDR3 nucleotides read TGCGCCAGCAGCCAAGTGGCCAGCGGGAGCGTGTCGAACATTCAGTACTTC.

The chain employs TRBV7-9 and TRBJ1-3; D unresolved. The CDR3 loop spans 14 amino acids. Trimming pared 3 bases from V and 2 bases from J, leaving 8 bases between. Germline V gene sequence: CDR1 SEHNR, CDR2 FQNEAQ (reference sequence). Written as DNA, the CDR3 is TGTGCCAGCAGCTTTGATGTAGCTGGAAACACCATATATTTT. Translating it yields CASSFDVAGNTIYF.

CDR3 sequence reads: CASSPTGESVGYTF. The CDR3 DNA reads TGTGCCAGCAGTCCAACCGGCGAGAGTGTTGGCTACACCTTC. The J gene is TRBJ1-2, the V gene TRBV2; D remains ambiguous. Germline V gives CDR1 SNHLY, CDR2 FYNNEI. Trimming stripped 5 bases from V and 7 bases from J, with 17 bases between. This CDR3 comprises 14 residues. Full variable domain (remainder filled in from reference TRBV2 and TRBJ1-2): EPEVTQTPSHQVTQMGQEVILRCVPISNHLYFYWYRQILGQKVEFLVSFYNNEISEKSEIFDDQFSVERPDGSNFTLKIRSTKLEDSAMYFCASSPTGESVGYTFGSGTRLTVV.

This clone was counted a few times. The rearrangement joins TRBV6-5 to TRBJ2-2, with unresolved D. V was shortened by 6 bases and J by 1 base, with 9 bases between the two germline ends. Germline CDR1 is MNHEY and CDR2 is SVGAGI. This CDR3 region has 14 residues. CDR3 sequence (DNA): TGTGCCAGCAGACAAGCCAGGAACACCGGGGAGCTGTTTTTT. Its protein is CASRQARNTGELFF.

V usage is TRBV6-5 and J usage is TRBJ1-2; D remains unclear. V gave up 5 bases and J gave up 2 bases, with 3 bases separating them. This CDR3 is 11 amino acids long. Germline CDR1 is MNHEY and CDR2 is SVGAGI. CDR3 sequence reads: CASSDNYGYTF. In DNA, the CDR3 is TGTGCCAGCAGTGACAACTATGGCTACACCTTC.

This clone was counted a single time. This specimen includes other DNA sequences encoding the same CDR3. The rearrangement links TRBV5-1 to TRBJ1-1; 7 nucleotides line up with TRBD1. Germline CDR1 SGHRS, CDR2 YFSETQ. The CDR3 sequence is 13 residues long. V lost 5 bases to trimming and J lost 0 bases; unmatched junction nucleotides: 1. CDR3 residues: CASRGQMNTEAFF. CDR3 in DNA: TGCGCCAGCAGGGGACAGATGAACACTGAAGCTTTCTTT.

The chain couples TRBV7-2 to TRBJ2-1, with a tentative D call TRBD2 (6 bases). Germline lookup yields CDR1 SGHTA and CDR2 FQGNSA. V was pared by 2 bases and J by 3 bases, with 8 bases between. This CDR3 contains 14 residues. CDR3: CASSLRGNYNEQFF. In DNA form, the CDR3 reads TGTGCCAGCAGCTTACGGGGGAACTACAATGAGCAGTTCTTC.

The gene calls are TRBV11-2 and TRBJ1-2, with 9 bases fitting TRBD1. The CDR3 loop spans 16 amino acids. Trimming cost V 0 bases and J 4 bases; bases outside gene matches: 6. Per the germline V gene, CDR1 is SGHAT and CDR2 is FQNNGV. The CDR3 reads CASSLDLGTGIYGYTF. The CDR3 DNA follows: TGTGCCAGCAGCTTAGATTTGGGGACAGGGATCTATGGCTACACCTTC.

This clone appeared a few times. The rearrangement joins TRBV19 to TRBJ1-2, with D possibly matching TRBD1 (6 bases). Germline V gene sequence: CDR1 LNHDA, CDR2 SQIVND (reference sequence). V was pared by 4 bases and J by 4 bases, with 10 bases between. This CDR3 is 13 amino acids long. The CDR3 here is CASSKDSSYGYTF. CDR3 sequence (DNA): TGTGCCAGTAGTAAGGACAGTTCCTATGGCTACACCTTC.

The chain recombines TRBV5-1 with TRBJ2-1; the match to TRBD1 covers 8 bases. CDR3 length equals 14 residues. Germline-derived CDR1 and CDR2 are SGHRS and YFSETQ. Unmatched junction bases numbered 8, after V lost 3 bases and J lost 9 bases. DNA of the CDR3: TGCGCCAGCAGCTATGACAGGGGCACCGGTGAGCAGTTCTTC. Its translation is CASSYDRGTGEQFF.

This clone occurred a few times. Other DNA sequences in the sample encode the same CDR3. The rearrangement links TRBV18 to TRBJ1-1; D remains unclear. There are 13 residues in the CDR3. The V end lost 3 bases, the J end lost 2 bases, and 7 bases lay between the germline ends. Germline CDR1 reads KGHSH; CDR2 reads LQKENI. The CDR3 here is CASSPAGNTEAFF. In DNA form, the CDR3 reads TGTGCCAGCTCACCTGCAGGAAACACTGAAGCTTTCTTT.

The CDR3 DNA reads as TGTGCCAGCAGCACACGAGATAGCAATCAGCCCCAGCATTTT. Translation gives CASSTRDSNQPQHF. V gene TRBV7-8 combines with J gene TRBJ1-5; D is unclear. The germline CDR1 and CDR2 sequences are SGHVS and FQNEAQ. The V end was cut by 5 bases, the J end by 0 bases, with 8 bases between. The CDR3 is made up of 14 amino acids.